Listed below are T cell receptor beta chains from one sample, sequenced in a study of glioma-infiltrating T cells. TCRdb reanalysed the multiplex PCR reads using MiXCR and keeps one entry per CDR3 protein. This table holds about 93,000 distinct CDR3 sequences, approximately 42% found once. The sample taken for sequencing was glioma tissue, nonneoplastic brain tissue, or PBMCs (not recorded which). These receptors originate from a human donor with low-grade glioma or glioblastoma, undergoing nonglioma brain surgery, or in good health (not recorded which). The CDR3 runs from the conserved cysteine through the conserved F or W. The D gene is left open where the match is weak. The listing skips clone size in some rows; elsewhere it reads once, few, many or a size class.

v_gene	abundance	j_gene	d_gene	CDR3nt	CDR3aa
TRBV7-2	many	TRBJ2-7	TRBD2	TGTGCCAGCAGCCCCAGACCAGCGGGAGGGCCCGACGAGCAGTACTTC	CASSPRPAGGPDEQYF
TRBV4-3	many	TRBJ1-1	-	TGCGCCAGCAGCCAAGTGGGTAACACTGAAGCTTTCTTT	CASSQVGNTEAFF
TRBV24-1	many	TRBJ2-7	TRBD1	TGTGCCACCAGTGAAACCGGGACAGGCGCAACCTACGAGCAGTACTTC	CATSETGTGATYEQYF
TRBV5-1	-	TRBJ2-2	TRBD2	TGCGCCAGCAGCTTTATAGCGGGACTGACCGGGGAGCTGTTTTTT	CASSFIAGLTGELFF
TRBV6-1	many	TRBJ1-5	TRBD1	TGTGCCAGCAGTCGGACAGGGGGCCTGGGCAATCAGCCCCAGCATTTT	CASSRTGGLGNQPQHF
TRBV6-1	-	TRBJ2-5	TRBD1	TGTGCCAGCAGTTATTCTGGACAGGGGATATGGGAGACCCAGTACTTC	CASSYSGQGIWETQYF
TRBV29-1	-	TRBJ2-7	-	TGCAGCGGGAACCCCCCCTACGAGCAGTACTTC	CSGNPPYEQYF
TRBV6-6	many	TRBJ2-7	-	TGTGCCAGCAGTTACCACAGCTACGAGCAGTACTTC	CASSYHSYEQYF
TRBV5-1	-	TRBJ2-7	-	TGCGCCACCACCATAGAAGGCCTCTGGGAGCAGTACTTC	CATTIEGLWEQYF
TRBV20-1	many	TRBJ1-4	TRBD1	TGCAGTGCTAGACCTGGGACAGGAAATGAAAAACTGTTTTTT	CSARPGTGNEKLFF
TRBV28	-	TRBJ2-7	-	TGTGCCAGCAGCGTCGGTGCCTACGAGCAGTACTTC	CASSVGAYEQYF
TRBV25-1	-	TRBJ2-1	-	TGTGCCAGCAGTGAATACTTTTACAATGAGCAGTTCTTC	CASSEYFYNEQFF
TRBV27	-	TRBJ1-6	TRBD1	TGTGCCAGCGGTCGGGACAGAGAGAGCTACTATAATTCACCCCTCCACTTT	CASGRDRESYYNSPLHF
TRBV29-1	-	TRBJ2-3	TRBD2	TGCAGCGTTGTACCGGGGGGGAGCACAGATACGCAGTATTTT	CSVVPGGSTDTQYF
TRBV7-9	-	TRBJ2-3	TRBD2	TGTGCCAGCAGCCCCTCGACTAGCGGGACAAAGCCCCCAGGTACGCAGTATTTT	CASSPSTSGTKPPGTQYF
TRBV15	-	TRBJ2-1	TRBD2	TGTGCCACCACCGATAGCGGGGGTGACAATGAGCAGTTCTTC	CATTDSGGDNEQFF
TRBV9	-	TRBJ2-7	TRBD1	TGTGCCAGCAGCGTGGATGGGACAGCCCTTTTCTACGAGCAGTACTTC	CASSVDGTALFYEQYF
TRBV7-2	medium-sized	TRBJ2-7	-	TGTGCCATCCGGTTTTGGGGAACCTACTACGAGCAGTACTTC	CAIRFWGTYYEQYF
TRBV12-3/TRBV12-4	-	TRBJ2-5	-	TGTGCCAGCAGCAACGAGGACAGTGGGGAAGAGACCCAGCACTTC	CASSNEDSGEETQHF
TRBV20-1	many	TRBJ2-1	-	TGCAGTGCTAGAGATAGGGAACGAAGATTGGTGTTCTTC	CSARDRERRLVFF
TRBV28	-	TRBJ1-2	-	TGTGCCAGCATTTCAACCCGGGCCAACAGGGCTTATCGCTACACCTTC	CASISTRANRAYRYTF
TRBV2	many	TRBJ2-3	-	TGTGCCAGCAGTGAACGGGGCGGGACGAGAGATACGCAGTATTTT	CASSERGGTRDTQYF
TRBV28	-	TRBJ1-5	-	TGTGCCAGCACCATGGGGGCGACATGGGCCAATCAGCCCCAGCACTTT	CASTMGATWANQPQHF
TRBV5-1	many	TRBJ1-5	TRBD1	TGCGCCAGCAGCTTGGCGGCAGGGGGCTCTCAGCCCCAGCATTTT	CASSLAAGGSQPQHF
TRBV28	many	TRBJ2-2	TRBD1	TGTGCCAGCAGTTTATGGGACAGGGTTGAGACCGGGGAGCTGTTTTTT	CASSLWDRVETGELFF
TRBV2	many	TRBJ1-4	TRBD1	TGTGCCAGCAGAGACACAGGGGGAGGGGAAAAACTGTTTTTT	CASRDTGGGEKLFF
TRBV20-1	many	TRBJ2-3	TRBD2	TGCAGTGCTAGAGACCCCGGGACTAGCGGCACAGATACGCAGTATTTT	CSARDPGTSGTDTQYF
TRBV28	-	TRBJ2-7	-	TGCGCCAGCAGTGCCCCCACGCCTAGGCGGGAGCAGTACTTC	CASSAPTPRREQYF
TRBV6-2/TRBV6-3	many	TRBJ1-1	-	TGTGCCAGCAATCAGCCCATGGTGAACACTGAAGCTTTCTTT	CASNQPMVNTEAFF
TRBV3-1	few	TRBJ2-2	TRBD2	TGTGCCAGCAGCCAACCGGGACTAGGGGGTGTGGGGGAGCTGTTTTTT	CASSQPGLGGVGELFF
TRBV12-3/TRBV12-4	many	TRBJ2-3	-	TGTGCCAGCAGTTCACGGTCCTACACAGATACGCAGTATTTT	CASSSRSYTDTQYF